Listed here are 27 T cell receptor beta chains from one sample, sequenced in a study of T-cell memory formation after mild COVID-19. A single record per CDR3 protein comes from TCRdb applying MiXCR to the 5' RACE reads. Here the sample spans nearly 250,000 distinct CDR3 sequences, approximately 15% being singletons. Input material: PBMCs or a T cell subset sorted from them (not recorded which). The receptors stem from an adult woman who had mild COVID-19 (a few samples of this study predate the infection). Cell type and time point are not known.

This clonotype was detected only a few times. The chain carries TRBV2 and TRBJ2-3, with D unresolved. V was trimmed by 2 bases and J by 0 bases, leaving 12 bases between them. CDR1 and CDR2 from the germline V gene are SNHLY and FYNNEI. The CDR3 totals 16 residues. The CDR3 nucleotides are TGTGCCAGCAGTGAACTGGCGGTAACTAGCACAGATACGCAGTATTTT. It encodes CASSELAVTSTDTQYF.

This clonotype was detected only a few times. V usage is TRBV18 and J usage is TRBJ2-7, with 9 bases identical to TRBD2. V gave up 3 bases and J gave up 6 bases; unmatched junction bases: 6. Germline CDR1 and CDR2: KGHSH and LQKENI. The CDR3 spans 14 residues. The CDR3 spells CASSPASGISEQYF. In DNA, the CDR3 is TGTGCCAGCTCACCGGCTAGCGGGATATCCGAGCAGTACTTC.

This clonotype was picked up many times. The J gene is TRBJ2-1, the V gene TRBV10-3; 10 nucleotides match TRBD2. The CDR3 is 17 amino acids. With V trimmed by 6 bases and J by 0 bases, 8 bases remained unmatched. The V gene's germline CDR1 is ENHRY and CDR2 SYGVKD. The CDR3 DNA reads as TGTGCCATCAGCCGACTAGCGGGTAGTAGCTCCTACAATGAGCAGTTCTTC. This encodes CAISRLAGSSSYNEQFF.

This clonotype was recorded at least ten times. The chain has TRBV5-4 and TRBJ2-6; weak D call: TRBD1 (6 bases). Germline CDR1 SGHNT, CDR2 YYREEE (reference sequence). This CDR3 has 20 amino acids. V dropped 7 bases and J dropped 0 bases, with 26 bases sitting between them. The CDR3 spells CASRSGMGAGLSSGANVLTF. The CDR3 DNA reads TGTGCCAGCCGAAGTGGAATGGGGGCCGGTCTGAGCTCTGGGGCCAACGTCCTGACTTTC.

A few counts support this clonotype. The CDR3 reads CASSDRASTDTQYF. The CDR3 DNA reads TGTGCCAGCAGTGACAGGGCGAGCACAGATACGCAGTATTTT. V and J are TRBV25-1 and TRBJ2-3; D perhaps matches TRBD1 (5 bases). V lost 3 bases and J 0 bases, leaving 7 bases between the germline ends. Germline V gene sequence: CDR1 MGHDK, CDR2 SYGVNS. This CDR3 is built from 14 residues.

This clonotype appeared many times. The gene calls are TRBV6-6 and TRBJ1-1; D call uncertain. CDR1 is MNHNY, CDR2 SVGAGI, per germline (reference sequence). The V end lost 4 bases, the J end lost 3 bases, and 3 bases lay between the germline ends. This CDR3 contains 11 residues. The chain's CDR3 is CASSLYTEAFF. CDR3 in DNA: TGTGCCAGCAGTTTGTACACTGAAGCTTTCTTT.

The V gene is TRBV28, the J gene TRBJ1-1; 7 bases are shared with TRBD1. This CDR3 comprises 15 residues. V shed 3 bases and J 0 bases; nucleotides not matched to a gene: 4. The germline gives CDR1 MDHEN, CDR2 SYDVKM. The CDR3 region is CASSLRGHLNTEAFF. CDR3 sequence (DNA): TGTGCCAGCAGTTTGAGGGGGCACCTGAACACTGAAGCTTTCTTT. Full variable domain (rest looked up from reference TRBV28 and TRBJ1-1): DVKVTQSSRYLVKRTGEKVFLECVQDMDHENMFWYRQDPGLGLRLIYFSYDVKMKEKGDIPEGYSVSREKKERFSLILESASTNQTSMYLCASSLRGHLNTEAFFGQGTRLTVV.

This clonotype was observed a few times. V usage is TRBV18 and J usage is TRBJ1-5, with D unresolved. V lost 3 bases, J lost 2 bases, and 11 bases lay in between. The CDR3 is made up of 15 amino acids. Germline CDR1 KGHSH, CDR2 LQKENI. The CDR3 DNA sequence: TGTGCCAGCTCACCTGTACCCTCCGGCAATCAGCCCCAGCATTTT. Residues: CASSPVPSGNQPQHF. Based on the CDR3 plus reference TRBV18 and TRBJ1-5, the full variable domain is NAGVMQNPRHLVRRRGQEARLRCSPMKGHSHVYWYRQLPEEGLKFMVYLQKENIIDESGMPKERFSAEFPKEGPSILRIQQVVRGDSAAYFCASSPVPSGNQPQHFGDGTRLSIL.

This clonotype was counted at least ten times. The V call is TRBV5-5, the J call TRBJ2-7; 9 nucleotides align to TRBD2. With V trimmed by 5 bases and J by 2 bases, 5 bases remained unmatched. The CDR3 runs 14 residues. CDR1 and CDR2 (germline): SGHKS, YYEKEE (reference sequence). In DNA form, the CDR3 reads TGTGCCAGCAGTACGACTAGCGGTCCCTACGAGCAGTACTTC. Translated: CASSTTSGPYEQYF.

A few counts support this clonotype. This sequence joins TRBV6-2 or TRBV6-3 and TRBJ2-1; TRBD2 agrees at 16 bases. CDR3 length: 15 amino acids. The germline V gene has CDR1 MNHEY and CDR2 SVGEGT. V lost 6 bases to trimming and J lost 13 bases; unmatched junction nucleotides: 9. CDR3: CASRPPGLAGGKQFF. CDR3 nucleotide sequence: TGTGCCAGCAGGCCGCCGGGACTAGCGGGGGGGAAACAGTTCTTC.

This chain links TRBV12-3 or TRBV12-4 with TRBJ2-5; weak D call: TRBD2 (6 bases). This CDR3 contains 13 residues. Trimming removed 3 bases at V and 5 bases at J, with 10 bases between. This CDR3 is CASSFGEAETQYF. The CDR3 coding sequence is TGTGCCAGCAGTTTCGGGGAGGCGGAGACCCAGTACTTC.

This clonotype turned up a few times. The rearrangement links TRBV15 to TRBJ2-5, with D hard to call. CDR1 and CDR2 from the germline V gene are LNHNV and YYDKDF (reference sequence). This CDR3 region has 13 residues. Between the trimmed V and J ends, which lost 1 base and 2 bases, there was a span of 5 bases. CDR3 in amino acids: CATSRVQQETQYF. The CDR3 nucleotides read TGTGCCACCAGCAGAGTCCAGCAAGAGACCCAGTACTTC.

This clonotype has more than one count but fewer than ten. The chain recombines TRBV5-1 with TRBJ2-7; D is unclear. The CDR3 has 15 residues. Germline-derived CDR1 and CDR2 are SGHRS and YFSETQ. With 3 bases removed from V and 2 bases from J, the gap between germline ends came to 15 bases. This CDR3 is CASSWAATGTYEQYF. DNA of the CDR3: TGCGCCAGCAGCTGGGCAGCTACCGGAACCTACGAGCAGTACTTC. The full variable domain, rest sourced from reference TRBV5-1 and TRBJ2-7, is KAGVTQTPRYLIKTRGQQVTLSCSPISGHRSVSWYQQTPGQGLQFLFEYFSETQRNKGNFPGRFSGRQFSNSRSEMNVSTLELGDSALYLCASSWAATGTYEQYFGPGTRLTVT.

This clonotype was seen only a few times. The J gene is TRBJ2-5, the V gene TRBV4-1, with D unclear. This CDR3 region has 14 residues. Germline loops: CDR1 MGHRA, CDR2 YSYEKL. V lost 1 base, J lost 4 bases, and 10 bases lay in between. This chain's CDR3 is CASSQVDSGETQYF. The CDR3 coding sequence is TGCGCCAGCAGCCAAGTAGACTCTGGAGAGACCCAGTACTTC.

The DNA for the CDR3 is TGCAGCGCTCTGTCCCCACGGGATTCACAGCAGTTCTTC. The encoded protein is CSALSPRDSQQFF. The gene calls are TRBV29-1 and TRBJ2-1; D might be TRBD2 (5 bases). Germline V gene lookup returns CDR1 SQVTM and CDR2 ANQGSEA. The V end lost 7 bases, the J end lost 11 bases, and 21 bases lay between the germline ends. This CDR3 is built from 13 residues.

The rearrangement links TRBV6-5 to TRBJ1-6; D gene uncertain. CDR1 is MNHEY, CDR2 SVGAGI, per germline. The V and J ends lost 8 bases and 3 bases respectively, with 14 bases between them. The CDR3 has 15 residues. The CDR3 nucleotides are TGTGCCAGCTTTAAGGCCAGCAACTATAATTCACCCCTCCACTTT. This codes for CASFKASNYNSPLHF.

In this sample, this clonotype turned up a few times. This chain joins TRBV7-9 and TRBJ2-2; no clear D gene. Germline CDR1 and CDR2: SEHNR and FQNEAQ (reference sequence). V lost 5 bases and J lost 6, with 13 bases in between. CDR3 length: 14 residues. CDR3 bases: TGTGCCAGCAGCGAGAGTGGAGTGTCCGGGGAGCTGTTTTTT. Its translation is CASSESGVSGELFF.

The J gene is TRBJ2-2, the V gene TRBV4-1; TRBD1 is a possible D gene (5 bases). This CDR3 spans 15 amino acids. CDR1 and CDR2 (germline): MGHRA, YSYEKL. Between the trimmed V and J ends, which lost 1 base and 3 bases, there was a span of 9 bases. CDR3 region: CASSQVFRDTGELFF. Here the CDR3 DNA reads TGCGCCAGCAGCCAAGTTTTCAGGGACACCGGGGAGCTGTTTTTT.

This clonotype has more than one count but fewer than ten. The chain employs TRBV27 and TRBJ1-1; 8 nucleotides line up with TRBD1. The CDR3 totals 14 residues. The junction had 6 bases not matched to a gene; V was cut back by 5 bases and J by 4 bases. Germline V gene lookup returns CDR1 MNHEY and CDR2 SMNVEV (reference sequence). The chain's CDR3 is CASSLDRVGTEAFF. DNA of the CDR3: TGTGCCAGCAGTCTGGACAGGGTGGGCACTGAAGCTTTCTTT.

This chain joins TRBV5-1 and TRBJ2-2, with D uncertain. Between the trimmed V and J ends, which lost 2 bases and 5 bases, there was a span of 13 bases. The CDR3 runs 15 residues. Germline V CDR1 and CDR2: SGHRS, YFSETQ. CDR3 sequence: CASSFTGYGTGELFF. The CDR3 DNA reads as TGCGCCAGCAGCTTCACTGGGTATGGGACCGGGGAGCTGTTTTTT.

Many counts were recorded for this clonotype. This chain uses TRBV6-2 or TRBV6-3 with TRBJ2-1; 12 nucleotides match TRBD2. CDR1 is MNHEY, CDR2 SVGEGT, per germline. The V and J ends lost 5 bases and 6 bases, in that order; junction bases with no gene match: 8. The CDR3 spans 16 residues. The CDR3 region has the DNA TGTGCCAGCAGTCAAACCAGACTAGCGGGAGCCAATGAGCAGTTCTTC. It translates to CASSQTRLAGANEQFF.

This clonotype was recorded at least ten times. This sequence joins TRBV11-2 and TRBJ2-6; weak D call: TRBD2 (6 bases). V lost 1 base to trimming and J lost 2 bases, with 12 bases between them. The length of the CDR3 is 17 residues. Germline CDR1 is SGHAT and CDR2 is FQNNGV. DNA for the CDR3: TGTGCCAGCAGCTTAGCCGGGGGAAGGACTGGGGCCAACGTCCTGACTTTC. It translates to CASSLAGGRTGANVLTF.

This clonotype was seen only a few times. The gene calls are TRBV24-1 and TRBJ2-3; D not certain. V gave up 5 bases and J gave up 2 bases, with 10 bases separating them. This CDR3 contains 14 residues. Germline CDR1 KGHDR, CDR2 SFDVKD. The CDR3 DNA reads as TGTGCCACCAGTGGTTACGGTTACACAGATACGCAGTATTTT. Amino acids: CATSGYGYTDTQYF.

This rearrangement joins TRBV7-3 to TRBJ2-7; D gene unclear. V lost 1 base and J lost 5, with 9 bases in between. In germline, CDR1 is SGHTA, CDR2 FQGTGA. CDR3 length: 13 amino acids. The DNA for the CDR3 is TGTGCCAGCAGCTTAAACGAAAACGACGAGCAGTACTTC. Translation: CASSLNENDEQYF.

This clonotype showed up just a few times. The V call is TRBV27, the J call TRBJ1-6, with TRBD1 matching over 8 bases. The junction had 12 bases not matched to a gene; V was cut back by 5 bases and J by 9 bases. CDR3 size: 16 residues. Germline V gene data show CDR1 as MNHEY and CDR2 as SMNVEV (reference sequence). DNA for the CDR3: TGTGCCAGCAGTCTTCAGTTCGGGACAGGTCTTTCACCCCTCCACTTT. As protein: CASSLQFGTGLSPLHF.

This clonotype was seen a handful of times. The genes are TRBV5-4 and TRBJ2-5; TRBD2 matches 10 bases. The CDR3 has 16 amino acids. CDR1 is SGHNT, CDR2 YYREEE, per germline (reference sequence). The junction had 7 bases not matched to a gene; V was cut back by 0 bases and J by 5 bases. CDR3 sequence reads: CASSLEASGSTETQYF. CDR3 in DNA: TGTGCCAGCAGCTTGGAGGCTAGCGGGAGTACGGAGACCCAGTACTTC.

The chain recombines TRBV12-3 or TRBV12-4 with TRBJ1-2; TRBD1 aligns across 8 bases. This CDR3 spans 14 amino acids. V lost 8 bases to trimming and J lost 2 bases; unmatched junction nucleotides: 7. CDR3 coding DNA: TGTGCCAGCCGAAACAACAGGGGGAACTATGGCTACACCTTC. Its translation: CASRNNRGNYGYTF.